This T cell receptor beta chain was documented in a study of radiation and T cells in renal cell carcinoma. The CDR3 totals 18 residues. Trimming removed 4 bases from V and 1 base from J, with 19 bases in between. CDR1 and CDR2 (germline): KGHSH, LQKENI. This clone was seen a single time. Antigen: not known. Time point reported: blood 2 weeks post-SBRT. Treatment of the sample: 15 Gy SBRT to primary tumor, nephrectomy 4 weeks later. Blood was sampled at baseline, 2 weeks and 4 weeks after SBRT. This renal cell carcinoma was of the clear cell type. Profiling relied on immunoSEQ multiplex PCR, and the TCRdb table lists in-frame clones only, not all of them. This sample yields about 130,000 clones, of which 81% are seen a single time; 5% to 6.5% belongs to the top ten. Study results and caveats: From baseline, blood top tumor clonotypes peaked at 2 weeks post-radiation. Baseline intratumoral clonotype presence is unknown without pretreatment biopsies.

This TCR was sampled from a man over 45 with renal cell carcinoma. V usage is TRBV18 and J usage is TRBJ2-2; TRBD1 or TRBD2 may be the D gene (5 bases each). The sample was blood, taken from a patient whose treatment included radiotherapy and nephrectomy. In DNA, the CDR3 is TGTGCCAGCTCACAGAAGGGTTTTGGGACGGTGAACACCGGGGAGCTGTTTTTT. Its protein is CASSQKGFGTVNTGELFF.